This record covers a single TCR beta chain. TCRdb's copy holds only in-frame clones and misses some; the assay was immunoSEQ multiplex PCR. The data show 370,000 or so clones, about four fifths seen once. The data are from a study of blood T cell repertoires in COVID-19. Study information: The cDNA or gDNA used as material had been derived from T cells, B-cell-depleted T cells, or PBMCs.

V lost 3 bases and J 10 bases, leaving 7 bases between the germline ends. The CDR3 has 12 amino acids. Germline V gene sequence: CDR1 MNHNS, CDR2 SASEGT. Sequenced material: peripheral blood. The receptor was derived from a human donor with acute or convalescent COVID-19. The donor label of this sample is uncertain. The rearrangement joins TRBV6-1 to TRBJ1-6, with D hard to call. The CDR3 nucleotides are TGTGCCAGCAGTGACCAAAGCTCACCCCTCCACTTT. Its translation is CASSDQSSPLHF.